This TCR beta chain was retrieved from a study of OX40 agonist ivuxolimab in advanced cancers. Across the whole study: Checkpoint inhibitors had been given previously to 40% of patients. Study-wide results and caveats: The 0.1-3.0 mg/kg partial responders had among the lowest clonal expansion. Compared with CD4+, CD8+ T cells on average had more expanded clones.

On this clone itself: Its target is not known.

Only in-frame clones appear in the TCRdb table, and some are missing; sequencing was by immunoSEQ multiplex PCR. The sample lists about 69,000 clones; around 90% were seen once. Germline V CDR1 and CDR2: MDHEN, SYDVKM. The length of the CDR3 is 11 residues. Trimming shortened V by 5 bases and J by 7 bases, and 9 bases separated the two germline ends. The receptor was derived from an adult with an advanced solid tumor such as melanoma, head and neck, liver or kidney cancer. The chain joins TRBV28 to TRBJ2-7; D not certain. Source: CD4+ or CD8+ T cells sorted from blood, taken in a trial of the OX40 agonist ivuxolimab. CDR3 in DNA: TGTGCCAGCAGTCGACCTGGGGAGCAGTACTTC. Translating it yields CASSRPGEQYF.